This T cell receptor beta chain was sequenced for a study of Graves' ophthalmopathy and Graves' hyperthyroidism. Study results and caveats: Discriminating ophthalmopathy from stable hyperthyroidism, a 13-signature model attained a sensitivity of under 90% and a specificity of about 81%.

The CDR3 totals 11 residues. Germline V gives CDR1 SQVTM, CDR2 ANQGSEA. Amplification from RNA transcripts yielded the TCR beta CDR3 regions. RT-PCR in the first round used HTBI primers; a second-round multiplex PCR followed. TCRdb redid the calling of the multiplex PCR reads with MiXCR, one entry per CDR3 protein. The top ten clones hold about 45% of a sample with about 230,000 distinct CDR3 sequences, about 46% of them seen once. The evidence that diagnosis relied on was clinical symptoms, serum thyroxine, TRAb, thyroid ultrasound and orbital computed tomography. Comment on this clonotype: Its antigen is unknown. One end of the junction does not line up with germline, which may come from a read error.

Sequencing was performed on peripheral blood. The chain uses TRBV29-1 and TRBJ1-2; D gene ambiguous. This receptor was identified in an adult man with Graves' ophthalmopathy. DNA of the CDR3: TGCAGTGTTGGAGAAGACTATGGCTACACCTTC. Amino acid sequence: CSVGEDYGYTF. Using reference TRBV29-1 and TRBJ1-2 for the parts outside the CDR3, the full variable domain is SAVISQKPSRDICQRGTSLTIQCQVDSQVTMMFWYRQQPGQSLTLIATANQGSEATYESGFVIDKFPISRPNLTFSTLTVSNMSPEDSSIYLCSVGEDYGYTFGSGTRLTVV.